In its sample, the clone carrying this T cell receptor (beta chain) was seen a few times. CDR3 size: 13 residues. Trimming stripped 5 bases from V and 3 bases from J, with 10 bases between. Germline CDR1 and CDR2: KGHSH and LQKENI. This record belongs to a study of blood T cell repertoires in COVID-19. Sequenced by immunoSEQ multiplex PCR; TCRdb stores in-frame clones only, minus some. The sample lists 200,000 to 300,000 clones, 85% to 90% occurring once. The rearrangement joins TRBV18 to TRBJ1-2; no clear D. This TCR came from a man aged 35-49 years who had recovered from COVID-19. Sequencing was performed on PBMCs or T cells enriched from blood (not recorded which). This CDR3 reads CASSDDMDYGYTF. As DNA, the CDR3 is TGTGCCAGCTCAGACGACATGGACTATGGCTACACCTTC. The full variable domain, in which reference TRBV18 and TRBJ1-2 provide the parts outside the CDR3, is NAGVMQNPRHLVRRRGQEARLRCSPMKGHSHVYWYRQLPEEGLKFMVYLQKENIIDESGMPKERFSAEFPKEGPSILRIQQVVRGDSAAYFCASSDDMDYGYTFGSGTRLTVV.